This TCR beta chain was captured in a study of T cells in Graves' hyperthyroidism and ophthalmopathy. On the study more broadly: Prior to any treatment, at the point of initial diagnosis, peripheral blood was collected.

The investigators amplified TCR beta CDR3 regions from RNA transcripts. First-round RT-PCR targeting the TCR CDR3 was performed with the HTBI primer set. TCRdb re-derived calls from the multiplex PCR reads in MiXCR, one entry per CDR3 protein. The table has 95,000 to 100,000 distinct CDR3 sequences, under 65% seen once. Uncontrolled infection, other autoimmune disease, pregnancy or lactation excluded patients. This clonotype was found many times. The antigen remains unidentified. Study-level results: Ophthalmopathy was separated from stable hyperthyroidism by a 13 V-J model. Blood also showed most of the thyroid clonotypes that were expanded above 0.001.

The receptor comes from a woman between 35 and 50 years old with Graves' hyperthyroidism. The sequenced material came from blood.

DNA for the CDR3: TGTGCCAGCAGCCAAGATCAATTGAACACTGAAGCTTTCTTT. The encoded protein is CASSQDQLNTEAFF. The chain employs TRBV4-2 and TRBJ1-1; D remains unclear. The CDR3 sequence is 14 residues long. Per the germline V gene, CDR1 is LGHNA and CDR2 is YNFKEQ. Trimming cost V 0 bases and J 0 bases, with 5 bases left between them.